The TCR beta chain under discussion was sequenced for a study of cytomegalovirus exposure and HLA in healthy donors. CDR3 size: 15 residues. CDR1 and CDR2 from the germline V gene are SGHAT and FQNNGV. Trimming stripped 5 bases from V and 5 bases from J, with 18 bases between. It was with 60 Vbeta and 13 Jbeta primers that the PCR ran. The table came from immunoSEQ multiplex PCR; TCRdb's copy has only in-frame clones and leaves some out. This table has 200,000 to 250,000 clones, more than 60% appearing once. The receptor was derived from a girl aged 2-10 years in good health and CMV-seronegative. The sample taken for sequencing was PBMCs. The chain employs TRBV11-2 and TRBJ2-5, with D possibly being TRBD2 (6 bases). CDR3 amino acids: CASSVGGGSWETQYF. In nucleotides, the CDR3 is TGTGCCAGCAGCGTGGGAGGTGGTAGCTGGGAGACCCAGTACTTC. Together with reference TRBV11-2 and TRBJ2-5, the CDR3 gives the full variable domain: EAGVAQSPRYKIIEKRQSVAFWCNPISGHATLYWYQQILGQGPKLLIQFQNNGVVDDSQLPKDRFSAERLKGVDSTLKIQPAKLEDSAVYLCASSVGGGSWETQYFGPGTRLLVL.